What follows is one T cell receptor beta chain and its context. This sample was taken from a study of shared T cell receptors in the human thymus. The method was immunoSEQ multiplex PCR; TCRdb's version includes in-frame clones alone and lacks a portion of them. Seen here are 600,000 to 900,000 clones, 80% to 90% observed once, and the top ten hold roughly 0.01%. Another study also made use of these data, one on human thymus T cells. As that report states: Resections removed during corrective heart surgery provided the thymus tissue used.

This TCR derives from a girl in the first two years of life with a congenital heart defect. Sample: thymocytes.

CDR3 in DNA: TGTGCCAGCAGTGAAAACTCACGGGGGTGGCCCCAGCATTTT. This translates into CASSENSRGWPQHF. V and J are TRBV2 and TRBJ1-5, with D tentatively TRBD1 (5 bases). The CDR3 spans 14 residues. The V end was cut by 2 bases, the J end by 9 bases, with 14 bases between. Germline V gene data show CDR1 as SNHLY and CDR2 as FYNNEI.